Detailed here is one T cell receptor (beta chain). Libraries were prepared by immunoSEQ multiplex PCR; TCRdb keeps only in-frame clonotypes and omits some of them. Altogether roughly 140,000 clones are present, roughly 76% being singletons, with the ten largest covering roughly 7.7%. This specimen belongs to a study of blood T cell repertoires in COVID-19. In the study overall: Acute-phase and convalescent COVID-19 samples originated in the United States, Italy and Spain.

Germline V gene lookup returns CDR1 SGHNT and CDR2 YYREEE (reference sequence). The CDR3 is 13 residues long. V gave up 5 bases and J gave up 5 bases, with 10 bases separating them. The V and J genes are TRBV5-4 and TRBJ2-2; weak D call: TRBD1 (6 bases). The sample consisted of peripheral blood. This TCR was sampled from a human donor with acute or convalescent COVID-19. The donor label of this sample is uncertain. The DNA for the CDR3 is TGTGCCAGCAGGAGGGACAAGACCGGGGAGCTGTTTTTT. Its translation is CASRRDKTGELFF.